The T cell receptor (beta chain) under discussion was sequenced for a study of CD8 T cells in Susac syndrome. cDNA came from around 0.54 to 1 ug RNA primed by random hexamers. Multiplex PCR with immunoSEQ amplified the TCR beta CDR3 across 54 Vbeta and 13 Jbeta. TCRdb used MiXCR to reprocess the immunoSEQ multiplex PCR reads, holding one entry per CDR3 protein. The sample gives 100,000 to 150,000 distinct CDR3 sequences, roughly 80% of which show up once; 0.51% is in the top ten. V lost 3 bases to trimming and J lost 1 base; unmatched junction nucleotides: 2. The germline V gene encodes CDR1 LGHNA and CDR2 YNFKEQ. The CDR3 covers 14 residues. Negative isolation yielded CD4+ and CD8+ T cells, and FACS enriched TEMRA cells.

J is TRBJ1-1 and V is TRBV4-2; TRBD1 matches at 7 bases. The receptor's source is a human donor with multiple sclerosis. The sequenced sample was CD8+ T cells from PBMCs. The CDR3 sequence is CASSQWTGNTEAFF. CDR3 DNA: TGTGCCAGCAGCCAGTGGACAGGGAACACTGAAGCTTTCTTT.